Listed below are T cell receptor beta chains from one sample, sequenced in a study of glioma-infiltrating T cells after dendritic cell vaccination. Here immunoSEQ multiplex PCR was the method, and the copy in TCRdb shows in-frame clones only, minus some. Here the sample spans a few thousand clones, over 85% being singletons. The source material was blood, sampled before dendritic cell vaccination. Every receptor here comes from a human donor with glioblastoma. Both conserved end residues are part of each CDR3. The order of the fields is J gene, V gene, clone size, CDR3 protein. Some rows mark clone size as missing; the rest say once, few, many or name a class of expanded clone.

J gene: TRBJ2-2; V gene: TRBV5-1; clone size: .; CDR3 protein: CASSLTGISGNTGELFF
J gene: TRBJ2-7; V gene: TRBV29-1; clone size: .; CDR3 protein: CSVDEQGKQYF
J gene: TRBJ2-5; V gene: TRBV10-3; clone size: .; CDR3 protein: CAINPGQGQETQYF
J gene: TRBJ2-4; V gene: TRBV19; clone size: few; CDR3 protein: CASSSGQANIQYF
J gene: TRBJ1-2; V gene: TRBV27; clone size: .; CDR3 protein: CASRLQGNYGYTF
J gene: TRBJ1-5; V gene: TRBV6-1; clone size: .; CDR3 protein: CASSEVWARQGDNQPQHF
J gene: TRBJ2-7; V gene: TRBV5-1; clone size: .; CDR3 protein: CASSQAGMGEQYF
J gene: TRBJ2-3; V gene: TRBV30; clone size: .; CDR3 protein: CAWSVFGRGSTDTQYF
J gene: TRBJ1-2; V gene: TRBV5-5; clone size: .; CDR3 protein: CASSFDSYGYTF
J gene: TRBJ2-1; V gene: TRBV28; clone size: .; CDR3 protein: CASIGGQFYNEQFF
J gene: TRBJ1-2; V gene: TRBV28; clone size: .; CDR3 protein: CASSFSGGSIYGYTF
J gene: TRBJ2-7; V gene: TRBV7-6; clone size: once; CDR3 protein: CASSLPGYEQYF
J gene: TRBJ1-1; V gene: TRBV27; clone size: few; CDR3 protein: CASSYGLNTEAFF
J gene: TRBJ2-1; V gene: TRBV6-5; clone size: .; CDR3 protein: CASSQGFVDEQFF
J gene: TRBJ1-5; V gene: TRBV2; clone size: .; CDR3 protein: CASSDFYHSNQPQHF
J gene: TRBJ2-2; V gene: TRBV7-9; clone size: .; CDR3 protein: CASSLATDTGELFF
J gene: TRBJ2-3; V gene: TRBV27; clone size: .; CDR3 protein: CASAALSGRASDTQYF
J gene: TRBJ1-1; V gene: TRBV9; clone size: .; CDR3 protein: CASSVSGTGGYTEAFF
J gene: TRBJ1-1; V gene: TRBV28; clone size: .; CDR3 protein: CASSLIFSRLMNTEAFF
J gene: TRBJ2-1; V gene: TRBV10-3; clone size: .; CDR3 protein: CAIGDRGSDNEQFF
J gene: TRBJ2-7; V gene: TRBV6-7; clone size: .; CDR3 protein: CASSQGAGHSYEQYF
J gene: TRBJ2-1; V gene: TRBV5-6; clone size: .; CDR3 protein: CASSLSSRTSLYEQFF
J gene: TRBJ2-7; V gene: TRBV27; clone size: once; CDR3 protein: CASSSSGRIPYEQYF
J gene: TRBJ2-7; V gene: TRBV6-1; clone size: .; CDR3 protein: CASSIDRYSYEQYF
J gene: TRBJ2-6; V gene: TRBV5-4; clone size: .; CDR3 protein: CASSLAGGSGANVLTF
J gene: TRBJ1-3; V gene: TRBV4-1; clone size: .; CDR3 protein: CASSQDTPGRVRGNTIYF
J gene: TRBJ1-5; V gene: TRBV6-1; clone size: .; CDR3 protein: CASSIDSSQPQHF
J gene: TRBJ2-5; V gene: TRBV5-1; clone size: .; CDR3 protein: CASSTTGLGQETQYF
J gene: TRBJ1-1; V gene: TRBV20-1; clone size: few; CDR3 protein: CSAVREGEAFF
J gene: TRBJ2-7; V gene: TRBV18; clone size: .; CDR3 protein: CASSPLAGGSYEQYF
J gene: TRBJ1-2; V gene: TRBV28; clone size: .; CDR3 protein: CASSLNRVRYGYTF
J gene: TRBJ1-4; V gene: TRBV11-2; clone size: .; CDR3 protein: CASRTAGEKLFF
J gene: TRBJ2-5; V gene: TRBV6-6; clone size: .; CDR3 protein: CASIRGGAEETQYF
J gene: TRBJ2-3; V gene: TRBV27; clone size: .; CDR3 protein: CASSPIGVSGWDTQYF
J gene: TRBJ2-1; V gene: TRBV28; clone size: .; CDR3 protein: CASSLTGGRNEQFF
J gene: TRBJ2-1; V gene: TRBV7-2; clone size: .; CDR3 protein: CASSRGKDTKHEQFF
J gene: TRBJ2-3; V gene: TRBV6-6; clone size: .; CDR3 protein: CASSYAGDTYADTQYF
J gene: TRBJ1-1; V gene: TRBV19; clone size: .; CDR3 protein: CASSTGLSTEAFF
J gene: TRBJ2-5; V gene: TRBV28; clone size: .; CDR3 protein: CASSLWGGEETQYF
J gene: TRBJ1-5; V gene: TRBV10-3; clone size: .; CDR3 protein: CAISSSNQPQHF
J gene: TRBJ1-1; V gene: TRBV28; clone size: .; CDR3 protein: CASSPSRGTFF
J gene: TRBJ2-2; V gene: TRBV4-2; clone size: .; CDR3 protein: CASSQEVLAGNTGELFF
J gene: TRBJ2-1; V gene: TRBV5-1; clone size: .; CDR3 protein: CASRSGLAGRYNEQFF
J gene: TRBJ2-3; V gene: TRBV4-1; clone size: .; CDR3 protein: CASTTSTNRPGGRTDTQYF
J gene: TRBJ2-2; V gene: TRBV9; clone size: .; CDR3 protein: CASSVDMGLAASQGTGELFF
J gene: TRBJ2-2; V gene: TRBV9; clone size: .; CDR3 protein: CASSTRPGTTGGELFF
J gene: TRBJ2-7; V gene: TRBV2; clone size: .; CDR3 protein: CASSENLVGYEQYF